The entry below gives a single T cell receptor (beta chain) sequence along with its context. This entry belongs to a study of blood T cell repertoires in COVID-19. V shed 8 bases and J shed 3 bases, with 35 bases lying between them. This CDR3 region has 20 residues. The germline V gene has CDR1 MRHNA and CDR2 SNTAGT. The assay was immunoSEQ multiplex PCR, and TCRdb's table has in-frame clones only and misses some. The table lists about 55,000 clones, approximately 90% of them singletons. This clonotype originated in a man aged 35 to 55 with COVID-19, enrolled during active disease. The chain recombines TRBV6-4 with TRBJ2-7; tentatively, D is TRBD2 (5 bases). Sequencing was done on a sample of peripheral blood. In nucleotides, the CDR3 is TGTGCCAGCTCTCGAGGCACCCGGGAAAAGGCCCCTCGAGAGTTCTACGAGCAGTACTTC. Protein: CASSRGTREKAPREFYEQYF.